Below, 14 T cell receptor beta chains from the same sample are listed, as sequenced in a study of cytomegalovirus exposure and HLA in healthy donors. 13 Jbeta primers and 60 Vbeta primers were used for the PCR. The protocol was immunoSEQ multiplex PCR, while the TCRdb copy is restricted to in-frame clones and leaves out a portion. Counted here are about 190,000 clones, 75% to 80% occurring once; the ten biggest clones make up around 2.2%. Sequencing was performed on PBMCs. These receptors were obtained from a woman aged 25 to 39 in good health and CMV-seropositive.

This chain uses TRBV19 with TRBJ1-2, with D maybe TRBD1 (6 bases). The CDR3 loop spans 14 amino acids. Trimming took off 7 bases at V and 5 bases at J, with 17 bases between the two ends. The germline gives CDR1 LNHDA, CDR2 SQIVND (reference sequence). The CDR3 DNA follows: TGTGCCAGTAACCGGGAACAGGGAAGGTATGGCTACACCTTC. This translates into CASNREQGRYGYTF. Drawing the rest from reference TRBV19 and TRBJ1-2, the complete variable domain is DGGITQSPKYLFRKEGQNVTLSCEQNLNHDAMYWYRQDPGQGLRLIYYSQIVNDFQKGDIAEGYSVSREKKESFPLTVTSAQKNPTAFYLCASNREQGRYGYTFGSGTRLTVV.

The chain carries TRBV7-9 and TRBJ2-7; D call uncertain. Germline CDR1 and CDR2: SEHNR and FQNEAQ (reference sequence). The V gene lost 3 bases and the J gene lost 2 bases, with 8 bases spanning the gap. This CDR3 has 13 residues. In nucleotides, the CDR3 is TGTGCCAGCAGCTTGGGCAGAGCCTACGAGCAGTACTTC. Its protein is CASSLGRAYEQYF.

The chain links TRBV21-1 to TRBJ2-1; whether TRBD2, the table's D call, matches the DNA was not checked. TRBV21-1 is a listed pseudogene. The CDR3 consists of 20 residues. The CDR3 nucleotides read TGTGCCAGCAGCAAAGGGTTCGAGACTAGCGGGAAACGCGATATCAATGAGCAGTTCTTC. It codes for CASSKGFETSGKRDINEQFF.

The chain is built from TRBV11-2 and TRBJ1-4; D is possibly TRBD1 (5 bases). Germline lookup yields CDR1 SGHAT and CDR2 FQNNGV. Trimming pared 5 bases from V and 13 bases from J, leaving 17 bases between. The CDR3 runs 13 residues. The CDR3 region has the DNA TGTGCCAGCAGCCGTCTTAGGGCGGGGGGACTGTTTTTT. This sequence encodes CASSRLRAGGLFF.

The rearrangement links TRBV28 to TRBJ2-5; tentative D call: TRBD2 (6 bases). Germline values: CDR1 MDHEN, CDR2 SYDVKM. The CDR3 contains 14 residues. V was cut by 6 bases and J by 4 bases, with 15 bases left in between. CDR3 DNA sequence: TGTGCCAGCAGGGCACCCGGGACTTTAGAGACCCAGTACTTC. This encodes CASRAPGTLETQYF.

The chain links TRBV19 to TRBJ2-5; 9 nucleotides agree with TRBD2. V gave up 4 bases and J gave up 4 bases; unmatched junction bases: 7. The CDR3 totals 15 residues. Germline V CDR1 and CDR2: LNHDA, SQIVND (reference sequence). The CDR3 loop reads CASSKDAGGIETQYF. CDR3 DNA sequence: TGTGCCAGTAGTAAGGATGCGGGAGGGATAGAGACCCAGTACTTC.

The chain combines TRBV18 with TRBJ1-1; D might be TRBD1 (6 bases). This CDR3 comprises 14 residues. Germline CDR1 KGHSH, CDR2 LQKENI. Deletions cut 6 bases from V and 3 bases from J, with 14 bases between. As DNA, the CDR3 is TGTGCCAGCTCGGCCTCAGGGGCGGACACTGAAGCTTTCTTT. Its protein is CASSASGADTEAFF.

This clone came up once. J is TRBJ2-4 and V is TRBV27; possibly TRBD1 for D (5 bases). This CDR3 is built from 17 residues. The V and J ends lost 5 bases and 0 bases respectively, with 17 bases between them. Germline CDR1 and CDR2: MNHEY and SMNVEV (reference sequence). CDR3 residues: CASSPMTDDLAKNIQYF. CDR3 in DNA: TGTGCCAGCAGTCCGATGACAGACGACCTAGCCAAAAACATTCAGTACTTC.

This chain joins TRBV4-2 and TRBJ1-2, with 9 nucleotides matching TRBD1. The CDR3 loop spans 16 amino acids. Germline V lookup: CDR1 LGHNA, CDR2 YNFKEQ. J gave up 0 bases and V 1 base, and 3 bases lay outside the gene matches. CDR3 residues: CASSQGGTGTNYGYTF. DNA for the CDR3: TGTGCCAGCAGCCAAGGCGGGACAGGGACTAACTATGGCTACACCTTC.

The chain has TRBV5-1 and TRBJ2-1; 12 bases match TRBD1. The germline V gene has CDR1 SGHRS and CDR2 YFSETQ. The CDR3 sequence is 16 residues long. V trimming: 4 bases; J trimming: 7 bases; junction bases outside the gene matches: 9. The CDR3 DNA follows: TGCGCCAGCAGCCCGGGGGGACAGGGGGCTAGAAATGAGCAGTTCTTC. As protein: CASSPGGQGARNEQFF. Full variable domain (outside the CDR3, taken from reference TRBV5-1 and TRBJ2-1): KAGVTQTPRYLIKTRGQQVTLSCSPISGHRSVSWYQQTPGQGLQFLFEYFSETQRNKGNFPGRFSGRQFSNSRSEMNVSTLELGDSALYLCASSPGGQGARNEQFFGPGTRLTVL.

The V gene is TRBV6-5, the J gene TRBJ2-2; D perhaps matches TRBD1 (6 bases). V lost 6 bases to trimming and J lost 4 bases, with 9 bases between them. Per germline, CDR1 MNHEY and CDR2 SVGAGI. The CDR3 spans 13 residues. CDR3 in amino acids: CASSRGSTGELFF. CDR3 in DNA: TGTGCCAGCAGCAGGGGAAGCACCGGGGAGCTGTTTTTT.

The chain couples TRBV10-3 to TRBJ2-5; perhaps TRBD2 as D (7 bases). Trimming left V 4 bases short and J 2 bases short, with 11 bases between. Germline V CDR1 and CDR2: ENHRY, SYGVKD. This CDR3 region has 14 residues. CDR3 sequence reads: CAISVAGAQETQYF. DNA of the CDR3: TGTGCCATCAGTGTGGCGGGGGCACAAGAGACCCAGTACTTC.

The chain employs TRBV4-1 and TRBJ1-1; 9 nucleotides align to TRBD1. The CDR3 consists of 15 residues. V was clipped by 1 base and J by 4 bases; unmatched bases: 4. The germline gives CDR1 MGHRA, CDR2 YSYEKL. CDR3 DNA sequence: TGCGCCAGCAGCCAAGTACAGGGGGCTGGCACTGAAGCTTTCTTT. Translated, it gives CASSQVQGAGTEAFF.

V is TRBV5-5 and J is TRBJ1-6; a weak D match, TRBD1 (5 bases). The V end was cut by 3 bases, the J end by 13 bases, with 17 bases between. The CDR3 loop spans 14 amino acids. CDR1 is SGHKS, CDR2 YYEKEE, per germline (reference sequence). CDR3 region: CASSSEQGVLPLHF. DNA of the CDR3: TGTGCCAGCAGCTCCGAGCAGGGTGTTCTTCCCCTCCACTTT. Full variable domain (remainder filled in from reference TRBV5-5 and TRBJ1-6): DAGVTQSPTHLIKTRGQQVTLRCSPISGHKSVSWYQQVLGQGPQFIFQYYEKEERGRGNFPDRFSARQFPNYSSELNVNALLLGDSALYLCASSSEQGVLPLHFGNGTRLTVT.